This T cell receptor beta chain was identified during a study of shared clonotypes between healthy human individuals. Study-level background: For every donor, three CD4 naive, three CD4 memory, two CD8 naive and one CD8 memory plates were used. Points from the study as a whole: Larger estimated richness was generally recorded for naive subsets relative to memory subsets. About 5% was the fraction of naive CD4 clonotypes found shared across four donors. The genetic and exposure-history diversity represented was limited by few donors.

V was trimmed by 7 bases and J by 3 bases, leaving 24 bases between them. Germline values: CDR1 MDHEN, CDR2 SYDVKM. This CDR3 has 17 residues. Method: immunoSEQ multiplex PCR; TCRdb's copy keeps in-frame clones and lacks some. The table includes roughly 850,000 clones, about 96% detected once. Terminally differentiated effector memory CD45RA+ cells were excluded by CCR7 positive selection of CD45RO-negative cells. Remarks on this clone: Its target is not known.

The TCR originated in a man aged 25-40 years in good health. Sequenced material: naive CD8+ T cells sorted from blood. The genes are TRBV28 and TRBJ1-1, with D possibly matching TRBD1 (6 bases). This CDR3 is CASNSRTRGRRDTEAFF. The DNA of the CDR3 is TGTGCCAGCAACTCCCGTACCCGGGGGCGACGGGACACTGAAGCTTTCTTT.